Reported below is one T cell receptor beta chain. Its antigen is unknown. 60 Vbeta and 13 Jbeta primers were used in PCR. This table comes from immunoSEQ multiplex PCR, and its TCRdb copy is limited to in-frame clones, with some not included. The sample lists 150,000 to 200,000 clones; over 75% were seen once. This record belongs to a study of cytomegalovirus exposure and HLA in healthy donors. Study-wide points: Clonal expansion was found to be greater in HLA-associated TCR beta chains than in equally common others in a later analysis. A later analysis linked a missense variant in DCLRE1C to the trimming of TCR beta V and J genes. Earlier findings revealed that most TCR beta V segments proved productive either about 87% or about 30% of the time. The study carried out a later analysis of TCR beta sequences. It associated some 18,000 of them with specific HLA alleles at a false discovery rate of 0.05.

CDR1 and CDR2 (germline): SGHTS, YDEGEE. V lost 7 bases and J lost 7, with 8 bases in between. The CDR3 consists of 10 residues. The chain carries TRBV5-8 and TRBJ1-1; D call uncertain. Sequencing was performed on PBMCs. The source is a female donor in good health and CMV-seronegative. The DNA for the CDR3 is TGTGCCAGCGTTGGCGGTGAAGCTTTCTTT. Translation gives CASVGGEAFF.